This is a list of T cell receptor beta chains from one sample in a study of blood T cell repertoires in COVID-19. Profiling relied on immunoSEQ multiplex PCR, and the TCRdb table lists in-frame clones only, not all of them. The sample lists about 230,000 clones, roughly 85% occurring once. The sample comprised peripheral blood. Receptors originate from a woman in her 70s with active or convalescent COVID-19. Both conserved end residues are part of each CDR3. Fields, in order: D gene, V gene, J gene, CDR3 protein. D genes are given only for firm matches.

>TRBD1|TRBV4-2|TRBJ1-3
CASRQGARDGNTIYF
>-|TRBV3-1/TRBV3-2|TRBJ2-7
CASSPGIHHEQYF
>-|TRBV10-3|TRBJ1-3
CAISSQISGNTIYF
>-|TRBV20-1|TRBJ2-2
CSASGIVGASHTGELFF
>TRBD1|TRBV29-1|TRBJ1-4
CSAMTGFNEKLFF
>TRBD2|TRBV28|TRBJ2-7
CASSLLTSGPDPYEQYF
>-|TRBV5-1|TRBJ1-1
CASRFGVGLMNTEAFF
>-|TRBV28|TRBJ1-5
CASRPGQVNQPQHF
>TRBD1|TRBV2|TRBJ2-3
CASSAGGGTDTQYF
>-|TRBV15|TRBJ1-5
CATSRSRGQPQHF
>-|TRBV7-9|TRBJ1-1
CASSFGSHTEAFF
>-|TRBV28|TRBJ1-2
CASSPGQPPYGYTF
>TRBD1|TRBV19|TRBJ1-2
CASSKGTDYGYTF
>TRBD2|TRBV7-9|TRBJ2-3
CASTHVGRTQHGTDTQYF
>TRBD2|TRBV6-1|TRBJ2-1
CASSESTSGSAYNEQFF
>-|TRBV30|TRBJ1-6
CAWSPGNSPLHF
>-|TRBV7-2|TRBJ1-2
CASSSLLTGYTF
>-|TRBV21-1|TRBJ2-7
CASSNKGRTGWYEQYF
>-|TRBV7-2|TRBJ2-1
CASSFPGLGFNEQFF
>-|TRBV29-1|TRBJ1-1
CSVDFGGLNTEAFF
>TRBD2|TRBV5-1|TRBJ2-1
CASSPALAGMVNEQFF
>-|TRBV7-2|TRBJ2-3
CASSFRVPSSTDTQYF
>TRBD2|TRBV7-9|TRBJ2-1
CASSLATSVSVF
>TRBD2|TRBV9|TRBJ2-4
CASSVASGGNIQYF
>-|TRBV15|TRBJ2-3
CATSRDRAGSTDTQYF
>-|TRBV7-9|TRBJ2-5
CASSFPTGTLETQYF
>TRBD2|TRBV5-1|TRBJ2-1
CASSLHAQREVNNEQFF
>-|TRBV6-1|TRBJ2-7
CASSELYSVYASYEQYF
>TRBD2|TRBV11-2|TRBJ2-7
CASSLGEGFGEQYF
>TRBD1|TRBV3-1/TRBV3-2|TRBJ1-4
CASSPVPGTGEKLFF
>TRBD2|TRBV7-9|TRBJ2-7
CASSFGIGEGEQYF
>-|TRBV19|TRBJ1-1
CASSKTENTEAFF
>-|TRBV7-3|TRBJ2-1
CASSLHMEGTEQFF
>-|TRBV6-5|TRBJ1-5
CASRSGGGWNQPQHF
>-|TRBV2|TRBJ2-1
CASSEPSGFNEQFF
>-|TRBV28|TRBJ2-1
CASSTANNEQFF
>-|TRBV30|TRBJ1-1
CAWARENTEAFF